Sequencing of this T cell receptor (beta chain) was carried out in a study of type 1 regulatory T cells. Study-level information: T-allo10 is an in vitro-generated, Tr1-enriched CD4 T cell product specific for alloantigen. Study-wide results and caveats: Compared with non-type 1 regulatory T cells, type 1 regulatory T cells showed a more restricted TCR repertoire.

TCRdb reprocessed the reads via MiXCR and lists one record per CDR3 protein. The sample lists roughly 62,000 distinct CDR3 sequences; over 50% were seen once. Worth noting for this clonotype: Its antigen remains unknown.

This TCR was sampled from a human donor in good health. Specimen: cultured non-Tr1 T cells, either the whole culture or a sorted T cell fraction (not recorded which).

The CDR3 region is CASSLVGGTTQYF. As DNA, the CDR3 is TGCGCCAGCAGCTTGGTAGGCGGGACTACCCAGTACTTC. The rearrangement links TRBV5-1 to TRBJ2-5, with D possibly being TRBD2 (6 bases). This CDR3 contains 13 residues. The V and J ends lost 0 bases and 8 bases respectively, with 11 bases between them. CDR1 is SGHRS, CDR2 YFSETQ, per germline.